Presented here are 12 T cell receptor beta chains from one specimen sequenced in a study of blood T cell repertoires in COVID-19. The protocol was immunoSEQ multiplex PCR, while the TCRdb copy is restricted to in-frame clones and leaves out a portion. The profile shows 200,000 to 300,000 clones, around nine tenths of them singletons. Input material: peripheral blood. These receptors all come from a man aged 40-55 years who had recovered from COVID-19.

The gene calls are TRBV7-8 and TRBJ2-3; TRBD2 matches at 8 bases. The CDR3 runs to 14 residues. After removal of 7 bases from V and 5 bases from J, the junction contained 8 bases not matched to a gene. Germline V gives CDR1 SGHVS, CDR2 FQNEAQ. CDR3 amino acids: CASIKRETQDTQYF. In DNA, the CDR3 is TGTGCCAGCATCAAGCGGGAGACCCAAGATACGCAGTATTTT.

The V and J genes are TRBV9 and TRBJ2-3, with TRBD2 identical over 7 bases. Unmatched junction bases numbered 12, after V lost 3 bases and J lost 2 bases. The CDR3 runs to 17 residues. Per the germline V gene, CDR1 is SGDLS and CDR2 is YYNGEE. CDR3 DNA sequence: TGTGCCAGCAGCGCCCGACTAGCCATTTTAACCACAGATACGCAGTATTTT. It codes for CASSARLAILTTDTQYF.

This CDR3 reads CASSVSPTGTQNTGELFF. CDR3 bases: TGTGCCAGCAGCGTATCCCCTACCGGGACACAGAACACCGGGGAGCTGTTTTTT. J is TRBJ2-2 and V is TRBV9; possible D gene TRBD1, 6 bases. Trimming cost V 1 base and J 1 base, with 17 bases left between them. Per the germline V gene, CDR1 is SGDLS and CDR2 is YYNGEE. The CDR3 has 18 amino acids.

CDR3 DNA sequence: TGTGCCAGCAGTTTCGGGACTAGGGGAGAGCAGTACTTC. Translation: CASSFGTRGEQYF. The chain couples TRBV6-6 to TRBJ2-7; 8 bases are a match to TRBD2. This CDR3 region has 13 residues. Germline assignment: CDR1 MNHNY and CDR2 SVGAGI (reference sequence). Losses at the gene ends were 4 bases for V and 7 bases for J; bases not matched to a gene: 6.

The chain recombines TRBV7-2 with TRBJ1-4; D not resolved. The CDR3 spans 13 residues. Germline CDR1 is SGHTA and CDR2 is FQGNSA. The V and J ends lost 8 bases and 8 bases respectively, with 15 bases between them. The CDR3 loop reads CASAAGVKEKLFF. The CDR3 nucleotides are TGTGCCAGCGCCGCCGGGGTGAAAGAAAAACTGTTTTTT.

This chain joins TRBV19 and TRBJ1-5; 8 bases fit TRBD1. Germline CDR1 is LNHDA and CDR2 is SQIVND (reference sequence). V was pared by 1 base and J by 6 bases, with 2 bases of the junction left unmatched. This CDR3 spans 14 amino acids. The CDR3 is CASSIGTGSQPQHF. CDR3 DNA sequence: TGTGCCAGTAGTATAGGGACAGGGAGTCAGCCCCAGCATTTT.

The chain uses TRBV9 and TRBJ2-2; TRBD1 matches at 8 bases. CDR3 length: 17 residues. J lost 1 base, V lost 0 bases, and 5 bases had no gene match. Germline CDR1 reads SGDLS; CDR2 reads YYNGEE. The CDR3 is CASSVGTGGRNTGELFF. CDR3 sequence (DNA): TGTGCCAGCAGCGTAGGAACAGGGGGGAGGAACACCGGGGAGCTGTTTTTT. Complete variable domain (other parts from reference TRBV9 and TRBJ2-2): DSGVTQTPKHLITATGQRVTLRCSPRSGDLSVYWYQQSLDQGLQFLIQYYNGEERAKGNILERFSAQQFPDLHSELNLSSLELGDSALYFCASSVGTGGRNTGELFFGEGSRLTVL.

The gene calls are TRBV6-5 and TRBJ2-2, with D possibly TRBD2 on 6 matching bases. This CDR3 has 16 amino acids. Between the trimmed V and J ends, which lost 0 bases and 4 bases, there was a span of 12 bases. Germline CDR1 is MNHEY and CDR2 is SVGAGI. CDR3 DNA sequence: TGTGCCAGCAGTTACTCGTCGGGACTCGGCACCGGGGAGCTGTTTTTT. It is translated as CASSYSSGLGTGELFF.

This sequence joins TRBV2 and TRBJ2-3; 13 positions agree with TRBD2. After removal of 3 bases from V and 2 bases from J, the junction contained 5 bases not matched to a gene. Germline V gene data show CDR1 as SNHLY and CDR2 as FYNNEI. This CDR3 has 17 amino acids. DNA of the CDR3: TGTGCCAGCAGTGAGGCTACTAGCGGGAGGGTCACAGATACGCAGTATTTT. Residues: CASSEATSGRVTDTQYF.

The chain joins TRBV7-2 to TRBJ2-1, with 7 bases fitting TRBD2. Trimming removed 5 bases from V and 10 bases from J; junction bases left unmatched: 14. This CDR3 has 15 residues. Germline CDR1 SGHTA, CDR2 FQGNSA. The CDR3 DNA follows: TGTGCCAGCAGCCCTCTAGCGGACATCAGAGTCGAGCAGTTCTTC. This encodes CASSPLADIRVEQFF.

The chain joins TRBV5-4 to TRBJ1-2; 12 bases agree with TRBD1. Germline loops: CDR1 SGHNT, CDR2 YYREEE (reference sequence). Trimming cost V 0 bases and J 3 bases; bases outside gene matches: 6. The CDR3 covers 17 residues. This CDR3 reads CASSLGDRGRVDYGYTF. The CDR3 DNA is TGTGCCAGCAGCTTGGGGGACAGGGGGCGGGTTGACTATGGCTACACCTTC.

V usage is TRBV13 and J usage is TRBJ2-5, with 7 bases lining up with TRBD1. The V gene end was trimmed by 2 bases and the J gene end by 5 bases; junction bases not matched to a gene: 5. CDR1 and CDR2 from the germline V gene are PRHDT and FYEKMQ (reference sequence). This CDR3 has 14 amino acids. As DNA, the CDR3 is TGTGCCAGCAGCTTATTAGGGGGCGGTGAGACCCAGTACTTC. It codes for CASSLLGGGETQYF.